The present T cell receptor (beta chain) was sequenced within a study of Graves' ophthalmopathy and Graves' hyperthyroidism. RNA transcripts were the source from which TCR beta CDR3 regions were amplified. Second-round multiplex PCR came after a first-round RT-PCR that employed HTBI primers. TCRdb recomputed calls from the multiplex PCR reads with MiXCR, one row per CDR3 protein. The table lists 200,000 to 300,000 distinct CDR3 sequences, about 47% of them singletons. Unmatched junction bases numbered 1, after V lost 1 base and J lost 6 bases. Germline CDR1 MGHRA, CDR2 YSYEKL. This CDR3 spans 14 amino acids.

The clonotype comes from an adult man with Graves' ophthalmopathy. The chain joins TRBV4-1 to TRBJ2-2; 8 positions match TRBD1. Source material: peripheral blood. This chain's CDR3 is CASSQVGQAGELFF. CDR3 in DNA: TGCGCCAGCAGCCAAGTGGGACAGGCCGGGGAGCTGTTTTTT.